These 14 T cell receptor beta chains were all obtained from the same sample, sequenced in a study of CD8+CD57+ T cells in acquired aplastic anemia. For CDR3 and TCR beta VDJ profiling, genomic DNA was the template used. MiXCR, applied by TCRdb to the reads, yields one record per CDR3 protein. This sample carries over 100,000 distinct CDR3 sequences, roughly two fifths of them seen once, and the ten largest clones take roughly 8.9%. Sequenced sample: sorted CD4+, CD8+, or CD8+CD57+ T cells (not recorded which) from PBMCs. These receptors originate from a human donor in good health, serving as a control.

This clonotype has more than one count but fewer than ten. An end of the junction does not agree with germline; a read error may underlie this. The V call is TRBV3-1, the J call TRBJ1-2; D not resolved. Germline loops: CDR1 LGHDT, CDR2 YNNKEL (reference sequence). This CDR3 has 14 amino acids. This chain's CDR3 is CASSQDRSSRRVAF. The CDR3, as DNA: TGTGCCAGCAGCCAAGATCGGAGTTCACGACGCGTTGCCTTC.

With respect to this clonotype: The junction and the germline gene differ at one end; a read error may be behind it. CDR3 loop: CASSEYPSGTHAF. CDR3 DNA sequence: TGCGCCAGCAGTGAGTACCCGTCGGGGACGCACGCCTTT. The chain links TRBV10-1 to TRBJ1-6; tentative D call: TRBD1 (5 bases). CDR1 is WNHNN, CDR2 SYGVQD, per germline (reference sequence). The CDR3 covers 13 residues.

Comments on this clonotype: At one of its ends the junction is not consistent with the germline gene, which may arise from a read error. The rearrangement links TRBV7-9 to TRBJ2-7; D is unresolved. The germline V gene has CDR1 SEHNR and CDR2 FQNEAQ (reference sequence). The CDR3 has 11 residues. CDR3 loop: CASSQVGRQYF. The CDR3 nucleotides read TGCGCCAGCAGCCAAGTCGGGCGGCAGTACTTC.

This clonotype was seen a single time. The chain combines TRBV7-9 with TRBJ2-1; a weak D match, TRBD2 (6 bases). The last part of the DNA fits TRBJ2-7 better; the J call may be wrong. CDR1 and CDR2 from the germline V gene are SEHNR and FQNEAQ (reference sequence). The CDR3 is 17 residues long. The CDR3 nucleotides read TGTGCCAGCACCCCCGGGGGAAGCTTACACTCCTACAATGAGCAGTACTTC. Amino acids: CASTPGGSLHSYNEQYF.

The table lists this clonotype with many counts. The CDR3 region is CASRATGKAYEQYF. In DNA, the CDR3 is TGTGCCAGCAGGGCGACAGGGAAGGCCTACGAGCAGTACTTC. The genes are TRBV12-3 or TRBV12-4 and TRBJ2-7, with TRBD1 matching 7 bases. The trim removed 6 bases at V and 2 bases at J, leaving 7 bases unmatched. CDR3 length equals 14 residues.

This clonotype was recorded at least ten times. V usage is TRBV29-1 and J usage is TRBJ2-5, with 7 bases fitting TRBD1. There are 15 residues in the CDR3. CDR1 SQVTM and CDR2 ANQGSEA come from the germline V gene. V shed 7 bases, J shed 1 base, and the junction held 12 bases outside the gene matches. CDR3 residues: CSAEAMTGRQETQYF. CDR3 nucleotides: TGCAGCGCCGAAGCGATGACAGGGCGCCAAGAGACCCAGTACTTC.

The sample holds many counts of this clonotype. The chain uses TRBV5-6 and TRBJ2-7, with TRBD1 identical over 9 bases. The CDR3 totals 15 residues. V was pared by 2 bases and J by 5 bases, with 8 bases of the junction left unmatched. From germline, CDR1 is SGHDT and CDR2 YYEEEE. The CDR3 nucleotides read TGTGCCAGCAGCTTTCCCGGGACAGGGCAAGACGAGCAGTACTTC. Residues: CASSFPGTGQDEQYF.

V and J are TRBV3-1 and TRBJ1-2; D is perhaps TRBD1 (5 bases). This CDR3 is 15 amino acids long. CDR1 and CDR2 from the germline V gene are LGHDT and YNNKEL (reference sequence). V was clipped by 1 base and J by 4 bases, with 13 bases between them. The CDR3 region is CASSQALGTSYGYTF. For the CDR3, the DNA is TGTGCCAGCAGCCAAGCCCTGGGGACGTCCTATGGCTACACCTTC.

This clonotype was detected many times. The chain recombines TRBV20-1 with TRBJ1-4; tentative D call: TRBD1 (5 bases). This CDR3 region has 15 residues. Germline lookup yields CDR1 DFQATT and CDR2 SNEGSKA (reference sequence). The V and J ends lost 3 bases and 8 bases respectively, with 19 bases between them. In nucleotides, the CDR3 is TGCAGTGCTAGTCAGGGTTTCGGGGGAGGGGAAAAACTGTTTTTT. Protein sequence: CSASQGFGGGEKLFF.

Ten or more counts support this clonotype. The genes are TRBV9 and TRBJ1-2, with D perhaps TRBD1 (6 bases). The CDR3 extends over 15 amino acids. Trimming left V 4 bases short and J 5 bases short, with 18 bases between. Germline assignment: CDR1 SGDLS and CDR2 YYNGEE. This CDR3 reads CASSPSPGAVYGYTF. In DNA form, the CDR3 reads TGTGCCAGCAGCCCCTCCCCGGGGGCAGTATATGGCTACACCTTC.

Many counts were recorded for this clonotype. This chain joins TRBV6-2 or TRBV6-3 and TRBJ1-1; 8 nucleotides agree with TRBD1. The CDR3 length is 13 residues. CDR1 and CDR2 (germline): MNHEY, SVGEGT. V was pared by 10 bases and J by 7 bases, with 11 bases of the junction left unmatched. CDR3 amino acids: CATNTGGTGEAFF. The CDR3 nucleotides read TGTGCCACCAACACAGGGGGTACGGGTGAAGCTTTCTTT.

Points on this clonotype: A much larger clone lies a single base off, so this may be a read error. J is TRBJ2-7 and V is TRBV5-1; 7 nucleotides agree with TRBD2. Germline CDR1 reads SGHRS; CDR2 reads YFSETQ. The CDR3 consists of 13 residues. The V and J ends lost 3 bases and 2 bases, in that order; junction bases with no gene match: 2. The CDR3 sequence: CASSSRGAYEQYF. CDR3 coding DNA: TGCGCCAGCAGCTCCCGGGGGGCCTACGAGCAGTACTTC.

On this clonotype: A much larger clone is a single base away; this may be a read error. The chain couples TRBV6-1 to TRBJ2-7; either TRBD1 or TRBD2 may supply D (5 bases each). The CDR3 runs to 14 residues. In germline, CDR1 is MNHNS, CDR2 SASEGT. With 1 base removed from V and 3 bases from J, the gap between germline ends came to 10 bases. The CDR3 protein is CASSEGWGFYEQYF. The CDR3 DNA reads as TGTGCCAGCAGTGAAGGGTGGGGGTTCTACGAGCAGTACTTC.

This clonotype was observed at least ten times. The chain carries TRBV7-9 and TRBJ2-2; 9 bases are a match to TRBD2. J gave up 6 bases and V 3 bases, and 2 bases lay outside the gene matches. The CDR3 is made up of 14 amino acids. Per the germline V gene, CDR1 is SEHNR and CDR2 is FQNEAQ (reference sequence). The CDR3 spells CASSFAGGPGELFF. CDR3 nucleotides: TGTGCCAGCAGCTTTGCGGGGGGGCCCGGGGAGCTGTTTTTT.